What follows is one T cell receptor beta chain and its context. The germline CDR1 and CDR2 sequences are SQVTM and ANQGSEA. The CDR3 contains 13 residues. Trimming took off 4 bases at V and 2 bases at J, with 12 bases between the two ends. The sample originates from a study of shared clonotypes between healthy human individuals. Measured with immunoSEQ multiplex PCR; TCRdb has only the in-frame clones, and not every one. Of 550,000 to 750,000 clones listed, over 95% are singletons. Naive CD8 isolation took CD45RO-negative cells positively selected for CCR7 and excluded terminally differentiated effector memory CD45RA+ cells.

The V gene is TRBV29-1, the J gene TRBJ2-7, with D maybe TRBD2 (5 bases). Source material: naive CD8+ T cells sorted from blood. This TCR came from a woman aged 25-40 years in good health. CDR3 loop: CSVVAASTYEQYF. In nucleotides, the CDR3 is TGCAGCGTTGTTGCGGCTAGCACCTACGAGCAGTACTTC.